The present T cell receptor (beta chain) was sequenced within a study of T cell repertoires in cytomegalovirus infection. At the level of the study: Signatures in public TCR beta sequences pointed to both CMV infection and matching HLA type. Overall study findings and caveats: Dominating the ex vivo response were TCR beta clonotypes that were CMV-specific and HLA-C-restricted. CMV carriers having the relevant HLA were flagged by cumulative public TCR beta family frequency.

This clonotype was detected only a few times. Antigen unknown. One end of the junction varies from germline; a read error may be responsible. The germline V gene encodes CDR1 MGHRA and CDR2 YSYEKL. The CDR3 has 11 amino acids. TCRdb ran MiXCR on the reads and lists one entry per CDR3 protein. Found here are about 500,000 distinct CDR3 sequences, roughly a third of them singletons; the top ten hold 15% to 20%. Source: cultured PBMCs, taken from culture after CMV antigen stimulation. The receptor was isolated from a human donor in good health (CMV status not recorded). Some clones in this sample may be carry-over from other donors' samples. The J gene is TRBJ1-4, the V gene TRBV4-1; D not certain. CDR3 in amino acids: CASSNVAHYEF. CDR3 coding DNA: TGCGCCAGCAGTAACGTCGCTCATTACGAGTTC.